This T cell receptor (beta chain) was recovered during a study of neurological immune-mediated disorders. General study results and limits: Phylogenetically, 18 of 34 multiple sclerosis patients' repertoires fell into one related-CDR3 cluster, a possible signature.

This clonotype was recorded many times. What it binds is not known. Over 170 million TCR-beta sequences (from 15-18 subjects) were yielded by each sequencing run. TCRdb re-called the 5' RACE reads through MiXCR, storing one row per CDR3 protein. The sample has 50,000 to 75,000 distinct CDR3 sequences, approximately 4.1% seen once. The TCR sequence derives from a man over 45 with multiple sclerosis. Material for sequencing was PBMCs.

The DNA for the CDR3 is TGTGCCAGCAGCCACTTTGGACAGGGAACCTACGAGCAGTACTTC. Protein product: CASSHFGQGTYEQYF. V usage is TRBV3-1 and J usage is TRBJ2-7, with 8 bases lining up with TRBD1. The CDR3 extends over 15 amino acids. With 3 bases clipped from V and 2 bases from J, the junction kept 6 bases outside the gene matches. The germline V gene has CDR1 LGHDT and CDR2 YNNKEL (reference sequence).